This T cell receptor beta chain was sequenced in a study of preoperative IRX-2 immunotherapy in early breast cancer. Treatment specified: preoperative locoregional IRX-2 cytokine immunotherapy. The CDR3 runs 15 residues. The repertoire was sequenced with immunoSEQ multiplex PCR; TCRdb's copy has only in-frame clones and lacks some. Here the sample spans about 98,000 clones, roughly 89% being singletons. Source: tumor tissue, taken after IRX-2 immunotherapy. The sequence derives from a human donor with breast cancer. The chain has TRBV1 and TRBJ1-5; TRBD1, the table's D call, was not compared with the DNA. TRBV1 is noted as a pseudogene. In nucleotides, the CDR3 is TGCGCCAGCAGCCAAGTTGGACAGAGCAATCAGCCCCAGCATTTT. It codes for CASSQVGQSNQPQHF.